A single sample gave rise to the 20 T cell receptor beta chains below, sequenced in a study of blood T cells in healthy people across ages. A J-beta primer mix and a sample-barcoded 5' primer were used in a second PCR of about 7 to 11 cycles. TCRdb processed the 5' RACE reads anew with MiXCR; each CDR3 protein has one entry. The data contain around 900,000 distinct CDR3 sequences, around 54% of them singletons. The sequenced material came from blood. All receptors derive from an older woman in good health.

The chain uses TRBV27 and TRBJ2-5, with 8 bases fitting TRBD2. J gave up 11 bases and V 5 bases, and 19 bases lay outside the gene matches. The CDR3 runs to 16 residues. The germline V gene has CDR1 MNHEY and CDR2 SMNVEV (reference sequence). The DNA of the CDR3 is TGTGCCAGCAGTCATAGCGGGACGAGCTCCTACAATGAGCAGTACTTC. Translation: CASSHSGTSSYNEQYF.

In this sample, this clonotype turned up a few times. This chain connects TRBV4-1 to TRBJ2-5; possible D gene TRBD1, 5 bases. Germline values: CDR1 MGHRA, CDR2 YSYEKL. Trimming took 1 base from V and 3 from J, leaving 9 bases between them. This CDR3 is 14 amino acids long. The CDR3 sequence is CASSQVMDKETQYF. The CDR3 DNA sequence: TGCGCCAGCAGCCAAGTTATGGACAAAGAGACCCAGTACTTC.

This chain links TRBV29-1 with TRBJ2-4; TRBD2 aligns across 7 bases. Germline V gene sequence: CDR1 SQVTM, CDR2 ANQGSEA. V lost 6 bases and J lost 1; bases outside the gene matches: 6. The CDR3 is 14 residues long. The CDR3 sequence is CSVSPAGAKNIQYF. The CDR3 DNA reads as TGCAGCGTCAGTCCAGCGGGGGCCAAAAACATTCAGTACTTC.

This clonotype was counted a few times. J is TRBJ2-5 and V is TRBV5-1; tentative D call: TRBD1 (5 bases). Looked up from germline, CDR1 is SGHRS and CDR2 is YFSETQ. CDR3 length: 14 amino acids. Between the trimmed V and J ends, which lost 0 bases and 3 bases, there was a span of 9 bases. The CDR3 sequence is CASSLVAGKETQYF. CDR3 in DNA: TGCGCCAGCAGCTTGGTGGCAGGGAAAGAGACCCAGTACTTC. Together with reference TRBV5-1 and TRBJ2-5, the CDR3 gives the full variable domain: KAGVTQTPRYLIKTRGQQVTLSCSPISGHRSVSWYQQTPGQGLQFLFEYFSETQRNKGNFPGRFSGRQFSNSRSEMNVSTLELGDSALYLCASSLVAGKETQYFGPGTRLLVL.

The V call is TRBV6-6, the J call TRBJ2-1; D gene uncertain. CDR3 length equals 12 residues. Germline values: CDR1 MNHNY, CDR2 SVGAGI (reference sequence). Trimming left V 4 bases short and J 6 bases short, with 7 bases between. CDR3 in amino acids: CASSSGVNEQFF. CDR3 bases: TGTGCCAGCAGTTCTGGGGTCAATGAGCAGTTCTTC.

The genes are TRBV27 and TRBJ2-4, with TRBD1 matching over 8 bases. Gene TRBJ2-7 matches the end of the DNA better, so the J call may be wrong. The CDR3 sequence is 15 residues long. Germline lookup yields CDR1 MNHEY and CDR2 SMNVEV (reference sequence). The DNA of the CDR3 is TGTGCCAGCTTCCTAGGGAGACAGGGGCACTACGAGCAGTACTTC. It codes for CASFLGRQGHYEQYF.

The J gene is TRBJ2-2, the V gene TRBV7-6; weak D call: TRBD2 (5 bases). The CDR3 is 12 residues long. Looked up from germline, CDR1 is SGHVS and CDR2 is FNYEAQ. V dropped 5 bases and J dropped 6 bases, with 7 bases sitting between them. CDR3 in DNA: TGTGCCAGCAGCCAGGAGGCCGGGGAGCTGTTTTTT. This encodes CASSQEAGELFF.

The chain carries TRBV29-1 and TRBJ2-1; D ambiguous. This CDR3 has 9 amino acids. From germline, CDR1 is SQVTM and CDR2 ANQGSEA. In DNA form, the CDR3 reads TGCGCGTTGGGCGATGAGCAGTTCTTC. It is translated as CALGDEQFF.

J is TRBJ2-1 and V is TRBV27, with no clear D. With 4 bases removed from V and 2 bases from J, the gap between germline ends came to 21 bases. Germline V gene data show CDR1 as MNHEY and CDR2 as SMNVEV (reference sequence). The CDR3 is made up of 18 amino acids. CDR3 nucleotides: TGTGCCAGCAGTTACTTGAGTCTCGACATTTCGGCCTACAATGAGCAGTTCTTC. Translation gives CASSYLSLDISAYNEQFF.

This clonotype was observed a single time. The chain uses TRBV3-1 and TRBJ2-7; 8 bases align to TRBD2. Germline CDR1 reads LGHDT; CDR2 reads YNNKEL (reference sequence). CDR3 length: 15 residues. Germline trimming cut 4 bases from V and 6 bases from J; bases unmatched to any gene: 11. Here the CDR3 DNA reads TGTGCCAGCAGCCGACCCGGGACTAGTCTTTTCGAGCAGTACTTC. This translates into CASSRPGTSLFEQYF.

This sequence joins TRBV25-1 and TRBJ2-1; 8 nucleotides align to TRBD1. This CDR3 has 14 amino acids. V shed 7 bases, J shed 6 bases, and the junction held 8 bases outside the gene matches. Germline V CDR1 and CDR2: MGHDK, SYGVNS. In DNA, the CDR3 is TGTGCCAGCATGAGGGCGACAGGGGCCAATGAGCAGTTCTTC. Its translation is CASMRATGANEQFF.

The chain employs TRBV29-1 and TRBJ2-3, with a possible D match to TRBD2 (6 bases). V lost 7 bases and J 2 bases, leaving 16 bases between the germline ends. From germline, CDR1 is SQVTM and CDR2 ANQGSEA. CDR3 length equals 14 residues. The CDR3: CSARDSGLTDTQYF. The CDR3, as DNA: TGCAGCGCCCGGGACTCCGGACTCACAGATACGCAGTATTTT.

The genes are TRBV20-1 and TRBJ2-3; 8 nucleotides agree with TRBD2. V trimming: 5 bases; J trimming: 3 bases; junction bases outside the gene matches: 13. Germline lookup yields CDR1 DFQATT and CDR2 SNEGSKA (reference sequence). The CDR3 runs 16 residues. CDR3 residues: CSASGEAGEVTDTQYF. The DNA for the CDR3 is TGCAGTGCTTCAGGGGAAGCGGGAGAGGTGACAGATACGCAGTATTTT.

A note on this clonotype: One end of the junction is discordant with germline, which a read error may explain. This chain connects TRBV7-9 to TRBJ2-7, with 9 nucleotides matching TRBD2. Per germline, CDR1 SEHNR and CDR2 FQNEAQ (reference sequence). The CDR3 loop spans 15 amino acids. CDR3 in DNA: TGTGCCGGCAGCACACTAGCGGGCTACTCCTACGAGCAGTACTTC. Its translation: CAGSTLAGYSYEQYF.

The CDR3 DNA follows: TGTGCCATCAGTCGGACCACCAATGGCTACACCTTC. It yields the protein CAISRTTNGYTF. The chain carries TRBV10-3 and TRBJ1-2, with D hard to call. The CDR3 length is 12 residues. Germline V gene lookup returns CDR1 ENHRY and CDR2 SYGVKD. With 5 bases removed from V and 6 bases from J, the gap between germline ends came to 10 bases.

This chain joins TRBV20-1 and TRBJ2-2; unclear D gene. This CDR3 is built from 16 residues. CDR1 and CDR2 from the germline V gene are DFQATT and SNEGSKA (reference sequence). Trimming removed 5 bases from V and 8 bases from J, with 24 bases in between. The CDR3 nucleotides are TGCAGTGCTCTCCCGACCTTGGGCAGGCTTCGGGGGGAGCTGTTTTTT. Encoded protein: CSALPTLGRLRGELFF.

The chain uses TRBV20-1 and TRBJ2-5; D is ambiguous. The CDR3 has 11 residues. Germline values: CDR1 DFQATT, CDR2 SNEGSKA (reference sequence). The V end lost 4 bases, the J end lost 11 bases, and 14 bases lay between the germline ends. The CDR3 bases are TGCAGTGCTATCTGGGTAGAGGAGCAGTACTTC. This encodes CSAIWVEEQYF.

The V gene is TRBV7-9, the J gene TRBJ2-7, with 8 positions matching TRBD2. V trimming: 7 bases; J trimming: 0 bases; junction bases outside the gene matches: 8. Germline assignment: CDR1 SEHNR and CDR2 FQNEAQ (reference sequence). The CDR3 sequence is 15 residues long. CDR3 DNA sequence: TGTGCCAGCAAGGGAGCGGGAGCCCCCTCCTACGAGCAGTACTTC. Translated: CASKGAGAPSYEQYF.

The sample holds one count of this clonotype. The V gene is TRBV4-1, the J gene TRBJ1-2, with D possibly being TRBD1 (6 bases). V lost 2 bases and J lost 6, with 25 bases in between. Germline V CDR1 and CDR2: MGHRA, YSYEKL. The CDR3 consists of 18 residues. The CDR3 is CASSQSPTFGQRQDGYTF. The CDR3 DNA reads as TGCGCCAGCAGCCAAAGTCCTACCTTCGGACAGCGCCAAGATGGCTACACCTTC.

This clonotype was counted ten times or more. The rearrangement links TRBV28 to TRBJ2-5; D is unresolved. This CDR3 contains 12 residues. V was pared by 6 bases and J by 5 bases, with 10 bases between. Looked up from germline, CDR1 is MDHEN and CDR2 is SYDVKM. The CDR3 DNA reads as TGTGCCAGCAGCCTGAGTAGGGAGACCCAGTACTTC. This encodes CASSLSRETQYF.